Following are 9 T cell receptor beta chains from one sample sequenced in a study of blood T cell repertoires in COVID-19. The method was immunoSEQ multiplex PCR; TCRdb's version includes in-frame clones alone and lacks a portion of them. Of 200,000 or so clones in the sample, 80% to 85% were seen once. The sequenced material came from PBMCs or T cells enriched from blood (not recorded which). Source of these receptors: a middle-aged man who had recovered from COVID-19.

This chain links TRBV6-5 with TRBJ1-2; 9 nucleotides align to TRBD1. Per the germline V gene, CDR1 is MNHEY and CDR2 is SVGAGI. V shed 4 bases and J 4 bases; nucleotides not matched to a gene: 4. CDR3 length equals 14 residues. The CDR3 protein is CASSSPGQGYGYTF. In DNA form, the CDR3 reads TGTGCCAGCAGTTCCCCGGGACAGGGCTATGGCTACACCTTC.

The V and J genes are TRBV7-1 and TRBJ2-3, with 13 bases fitting TRBD2. TRBV7-1 is recorded as an ORF, its role being uncertain. This CDR3 is built from 24 residues. After removal of 2 bases from V and 1 base from J, the junction contained 24 bases not matched to a gene. CDR3 DNA: TGTGCCAGCAGCTCAATAGGGGGCTCGGGCGCGGAAGGACTAGCGGGGGTAGGCACAGATACGCAGTATTTT. This gives the protein CASSSIGGSGAEGLAGVGTDTQYF.

The chain has TRBV15 and TRBJ2-3; TRBD1 matches at 8 bases. With 1 base clipped from V and 5 bases from J, the junction kept 5 bases outside the gene matches. Germline V gives CDR1 LNHNV, CDR2 YYDKDF (reference sequence). The CDR3 contains 15 residues. The CDR3 spells CATSRAQGVGDTQYF. DNA for the CDR3: TGTGCCACCAGCAGAGCACAGGGGGTGGGAGATACGCAGTATTTT.

This chain joins TRBV4-2 and TRBJ2-3; 7 nucleotides align to TRBD1. Losses at the gene ends were 2 bases for V and 5 bases for J; bases not matched to a gene: 7. Per the germline V gene, CDR1 is LGHNA and CDR2 is YNFKEQ. The CDR3 contains 15 residues. The CDR3 loop is CASSQRQGAKDTQYF. CDR3 nucleotides: TGTGCCAGCAGCCAAAGACAGGGAGCCAAAGATACGCAGTATTTT.

The CDR3: CASSAGQVNEKLFF. CDR3 nucleotide sequence: TGTGCCAGCAGCGCGGGACAGGTTAATGAAAAACTGTTTTTT. This sequence joins TRBV9 and TRBJ1-4; 8 nucleotides line up with TRBD1. Losses at the gene ends were 3 bases for V and 4 bases for J; bases not matched to a gene: 2. The CDR3 covers 14 residues. Germline CDR1 SGDLS, CDR2 YYNGEE.

The chain is built from TRBV5-8 and TRBJ1-1; maybe TRBD1 (6 bases). CDR3 length equals 14 residues. Trimming cost V 1 base and J 5 bases, with 12 bases left between them. The germline gives CDR1 SGHTS, CDR2 YDEGEE. This CDR3 is CASSLIQGGTEAFF. CDR3 coding DNA: TGTGCCAGCAGCTTGATACAGGGAGGGACTGAAGCTTTCTTT.

The chain links TRBV19 to TRBJ1-6; TRBD1 might be the D (5 bases). The CDR3 contains 15 residues. In germline, CDR1 is LNHDA, CDR2 SQIVND (reference sequence). V dropped 6 bases and J dropped 7 bases, with 16 bases sitting between them. The chain's CDR3 is CASRNMGRGNSPLHF. The CDR3 nucleotides are TGTGCCAGTAGAAACATGGGACGGGGGAATTCACCCCTCCACTTT.

The chain recombines TRBV5-6 with TRBJ2-5; a possible D gene is TRBD1 (5 bases). V lost 1 base and J lost 0, with 13 bases in between. This CDR3 region has 16 residues. Looked up from germline, CDR1 is SGHDT and CDR2 is YYEEEE. The CDR3 sequence is CASSLSTGLYQETQYF. In nucleotides, the CDR3 is TGTGCCAGCAGCTTGAGCACAGGCCTGTACCAAGAGACCCAGTACTTC.

The chain is built from TRBV4-2 and TRBJ1-3; D unresolved. This CDR3 is 15 amino acids long. Germline values: CDR1 LGHNA, CDR2 YNFKEQ. Trimming shortened V by 1 base and J by 4 bases, and 11 bases separated the two germline ends. The DNA for the CDR3 is TGTGCCAGCAGCCAAGGCAGAGACTCAGGAAACACCATATATTTT. It is translated as CASSQGRDSGNTIYF.